This T cell receptor (beta chain) was retrieved from a study of CD8 T cells in Susac syndrome. Study-level results: Clonal expansion did not appear in Susac syndrome CD4+ T cell repertoires. A relatively small number of individuals underwent TCR sequencing and HLA analysis.

Purification of the CD8+ and CD4+ T cells relied on negative isolation, and TEMRA cells underwent FACS enrichment. Roughly 0.5 to 1 ug RNA was reverse transcribed with random hexamers. Across 54 Vbeta and 13 Jbeta, TCR beta CDR3 was amplified with immunoSEQ multiplex PCR. TCRdb re-called the immunoSEQ multiplex PCR reads through MiXCR, storing one row per CDR3 protein. The sample carries some 200,000 distinct CDR3 sequences, almost 96% recorded once. The CDR3 totals 18 residues. Germline lookup yields CDR1 LGHNA and CDR2 YNFKEQ. V dropped 2 bases and J dropped 0 bases, with 14 bases sitting between them. A word on this clonotype: Its antigen remains unknown.

The chain combines TRBV4-2 with TRBJ2-6; perhaps TRBD1 as D (5 bases). The sequencing input was CD4+ T cells from PBMCs. The TCR comes from a human donor with Susac syndrome. The CDR3 coding sequence is TGTGCCAGCAGCCAATCGACAGACTCCTCCTCTGGGGCCAACGTCCTGACTTTC. Its protein is CASSQSTDSSSGANVLTF.